Reported below is one T cell receptor (beta chain). Its target is not known. Methods described previously were used for bulk TCR libraries, and listed TCR primers were applied. TCRdb processed the PCR reads anew with MiXCR; each CDR3 protein has one entry. The sample shows tens of thousands of distinct CDR3 sequences, 25% of them seen only once. The CDR3 extends over 13 amino acids. The V gene's germline CDR1 is SGDLS and CDR2 YYNGEE. With 3 bases removed from V and 8 bases from J, the gap between germline ends came to 12 bases. The sample originates from a study of molecular identifiers for immune sequencing clone quantification. Study outcomes and limitations: Even with some 960,000 naive cells present, spiked Jurkat TCR RNA from one cell was reportedly detectable. Clones carrying above 20 RNA copies accounted for over 97% of effector molecules, under 1% in naive cells.

Sequencing was carried out using naive CD8+ T cells from blood, with Jurkat cell RNA spiked in. As to subset: FACS-sorted CD8+CD4-CCR7+CD45RA+ naive T cells. The chain combines TRBV9 with TRBJ2-1; D gene uncertain. This clonotype was obtained from a human donor in good health. Some libraries in this study had Jurkat cell RNA spiked in. The CDR3 loop reads CASSGLGWDEQFF. In nucleotides, the CDR3 is TGTGCCAGCAGCGGGCTGGGATGGGATGAGCAGTTCTTC.